Listed below are T cell receptor beta chains from one sample, sequenced in a study of T-cell reconstitution after alpha-beta-depleted transplantation in children. In TCRdb, the PCR reads were re-called with MiXCR into one record per CDR3 protein. Among about 270,000 distinct CDR3 sequences, roughly 9.5% were seen once, and the ten largest hold about a tenth. The source material was PBMCs from the stem cell graft donor, sampled from the stem cell graft. The receptors originated from a human donor who donated a stem cell graft to a child with SCID. The CDR3 runs from the conserved cysteine through the conserved F or W. D genes are given only for firm matches. For some rows the clone size is stated as once, few or many, or as a class when expanded; others skip it.

TGTGCCACCAGCCCACCTTGGACAGGCCAACAAGAGACCCAGTACTTC | CATSPPWTGQQETQYF | TRBJ2-5 | TRBD1 | NA | TRBV15
TGTGCCAGCAGTCCACATCAGATAAACACTGAAGCTTTCTTT | CASSPHQINTEAFF | TRBJ1-1 | NA | few | TRBV6-1
TGTGCTAGTGGTTCGACAAGCGGGAACACCGGGGAGCTGTTTTTT | CASGSTSGNTGELFF | TRBJ2-2 | NA | many | TRBV12-5
TGCAGCGTTGAAGGGGAGAACAATCAGCCCCAGCATTTT | CSVEGENNQPQHF | TRBJ1-5 | NA | few | TRBV29-1
TGTGCCAGCAGCTTAGGGGCCGGGTTAGGAGATACGCAGTATTTT | CASSLGAGLGDTQYF | TRBJ2-3 | NA | few | TRBV11-2
TGTGCCAGCAGTTACTCTGCGGGGGAGGGTAATGAGCAGTTCTTC | CASSYSAGEGNEQFF | TRBJ2-1 | TRBD2 | NA | TRBV6-5
TGTGCCAGCAGTTACTCGGGGCTAGCGGGGCTCGGCAACACAGATACGCAGTATTTT | CASSYSGLAGLGNTDTQYF | TRBJ2-3 | TRBD2 | NA | TRBV6-5
TGTGCCAGCAGCTTAGTGGGACTAGCGGGGGGTTCGTCCTACGAGCAGTACTTC | CASSLVGLAGGSSYEQYF | TRBJ2-7 | TRBD2 | NA | TRBV7-6
TGTGCCACCAGTCGTACATGGGGGACCGGGGAGCTGTTTTTT | CATSRTWGTGELFF | TRBJ2-2 | NA | NA | TRBV24-1
TGTGCCAGCAGCCCACTGGACAAGACCTACGAGCAGTACTTC | CASSPLDKTYEQYF | TRBJ2-7 | NA | NA | TRBV5-6
TGCGCCAGCAGGCCAGCCTCAGATAGCTCCTACGAGCAGTACTTC | CASRPASDSSYEQYF | TRBJ2-7 | NA | many | TRBV10-2
TGCGCCAGCAGCTTGGGTTTGCCGAACACTGAAGCTTTCTTT | CASSLGLPNTEAFF | TRBJ1-1 | NA | NA | TRBV5-1
TGTGCCAGCAGTTTATTCGCAGGTTCCTACGAGCAGTACTTC | CASSLFAGSYEQYF | TRBJ2-7 | NA | few | TRBV12-3/TRBV12-4
TGCTGCGTTGAAACCGGCGGGGAGCTGTTTTTT | CCVETGGELFF | TRBJ2-2 | NA | NA | TRBV29-1
TGTGCCACCAGTGATCTACCAAGCGGGGCGAACACCGGGGAGCTGTTTTTT | CATSDLPSGANTGELFF | TRBJ2-2 | TRBD2 | NA | TRBV24-1
TGCAGTGCTAGGAGCCGGACGGCTACCTACGAGCAGTACTTC | CSARSRTATYEQYF | TRBJ2-7 | NA | NA | TRBV20-1
TGTGCCATCAGTGCGGGGGCAGGGGGCATCAATGAGCAGTTCTTC | CAISAGAGGINEQFF | TRBJ2-1 | TRBD1 | many | TRBV10-3
TGTGCCATCAGTTACCCCGGGGGACAGTTGTTTCCCTACGAGCAGTACTTC | CAISYPGGQLFPYEQYF | TRBJ2-7 | NA | once | TRBV6-5
TGTGCCAGCAGCCTAGGGACGGAACGGGTTCCGGGCATTCAGTACTTC | CASSLGTERVPGIQYF | TRBJ2-4 | NA | NA | TRBV9
TGCGCCAGCAGACAGGGTAAGGGGTACACTGAAGCTTTCTTT | CASRQGKGYTEAFF | TRBJ1-1 | NA | few | TRBV4-1
TGTGCCAGCAGTTTAGGGCCGGGACTAGCGGGGATCGACACAGATACGCAGTATTTT | CASSLGPGLAGIDTDTQYF | TRBJ2-3 | TRBD2 | few | TRBV27
TGTGCCAGCAGCTCAGGACTAGCGGGGGGCCCCAATTTAAATGAGCAGTTCTTC | CASSSGLAGGPNLNEQFF | TRBJ2-1 | TRBD2 | NA | TRBV7-6
TGCAGTGCCCGGGACCAAAGTGGGCGAAGGGGAGAAGCTTTCTTT | CSARDQSGRRGEAFF | TRBJ1-1 | NA | NA | TRBV20-1
TGTGCCAGCAGCTCACAGGGGAACTACTACAATGAGCAGTTCTTC | CASSSQGNYYNEQFF | TRBJ2-1 | TRBD1 | many | TRBV2
TGTGCCAGCAGTGAAACAGGGGGAGTGGCTGAAGCTTTCTTT | CASSETGGVAEAFF | TRBJ1-1 | TRBD1 | NA | TRBV2
TGCAGTGCCAGAGGATCCGGGACATTCCCCTACGAGCAGTACTTC | CSARGSGTFPYEQYF | TRBJ2-7 | NA | NA | TRBV20-1
TGTGCCAGCAGGAGGAGCAATGAGCAGTTCTTC | CASRRSNEQFF | TRBJ2-1 | NA | few | TRBV12-3/TRBV12-4
TGTGCCAGCAGTTTTCAGGGAGATACGCAGTATTTT | CASSFQGDTQYF | TRBJ2-3 | NA | few | TRBV12-3/TRBV12-4
TGTGCCAGCAGCGTAGAGGGACTAGCTGATGAGCAGTTCTTC | CASSVEGLADEQFF | TRBJ2-1 | TRBD2 | many | TRBV9
TGTGCCAGCAGCCAAGGAACGCAGGCCTATTCACCCCTCCACTTT | CASSQGTQAYSPLHF | TRBJ1-6 | NA | NA | TRBV3-1
TGCAGCGCGACCCACAGCGGGGGAAGAGCTAGCACAGATACGCAGTATTTT | CSATHSGGRASTDTQYF | TRBJ2-3 | TRBD2 | few | TRBV20-1
TGTGCCAGCAGGGAGACTTTGGTCACCAATGAGCAGTTCTTC | CASRETLVTNEQFF | TRBJ2-1 | NA | few | TRBV25-1
TGTGCCAGCAGCGGACAGTCAATGGACAATGAGCAGTTCTTC | CASSGQSMDNEQFF | TRBJ2-1 | NA | NA | TRBV9
TGTGCCACCAGCAGAGATCGATCTGGGACTAGCGGGGGCTACGAGCAGTACTTC | CATSRDRSGTSGGYEQYF | TRBJ2-7 | TRBD2 | NA | TRBV15
TGCAGTGCTACTCCAACGGCTTACTTCGGAGCTTTCTTT | CSATPTAYFGAFF | TRBJ1-1 | NA | many | TRBV20-1
TGTGCCAGCAGCCCGGAACTATACAATGAGCAGTACTTC | CASSPELYNEQYF | TRBJ2-7 | NA | NA | TRBV7-2
TGTGCCAGCACCTTCAGGGCGAGGATTAGAAATGAGCAGTTCTTC | CASTFRARIRNEQFF | TRBJ2-1 | NA | many | TRBV7-8
TGTGCCAGCAGCTTAGCAGGGGCTGAAGCTTTCTTT | CASSLAGAEAFF | TRBJ1-1 | NA | NA | TRBV7-8
TGCGCCAGCAGCTTAGGGGCGACAGGACCCTACGAGCAGTACTTC | CASSLGATGPYEQYF | TRBJ2-7 | NA | many | TRBV5-1
TGTGCCAGTAGTATCGGGGCTGGGGAGCAGTACTTC | CASSIGAGEQYF | TRBJ2-7 | NA | many | TRBV19
TGTGCCAGCAGTGCAGACCTGAACACCGGGGAGCTGTTTTTT | CASSADLNTGELFF | TRBJ2-2 | NA | few | TRBV2
TGTGCCAGCAGCTTAACGCGACAGTTTCCCTACGAGCAGTACTTC | CASSLTRQFPYEQYF | TRBJ2-7 | NA | NA | TRBV5-5
TGTGCCAGCTCACCAGCCGGCGGGGGCACAGATACGCAGTATTTT | CASSPAGGGTDTQYF | TRBJ2-3 | NA | many | TRBV18
TGTGCCAGCAGCCCCGGACACAATCCCTACAATGAGCAGTTCTTC | CASSPGHNPYNEQFF | TRBJ2-1 | NA | few | TRBV3-1
TGCGCCAGCAGTGAAACGGTCGGAGTCAATGAGCAGTTCTTC | CASSETVGVNEQFF | TRBJ2-1 | NA | NA | TRBV10-1
TGTGCCACCAGTGATACCGGGACAGGGGCCTACAATGAGCAGTTCTTC | CATSDTGTGAYNEQFF | TRBJ2-1 | TRBD1 | many | TRBV24-1
TGTGCCAGCAGCTTGGGCGGGGCAAGCTCCTACGAGCAGTACTTC | CASSLGGASSYEQYF | TRBJ2-7 | NA | few | TRBV7-2
TGCGCCAGCAGTAAATGGACTAGCGGGGACAATGAGCAGTTCTTC | CASSKWTSGDNEQFF | TRBJ2-1 | TRBD2 | NA | TRBV5-1
TGCGCCAGCAGCTTGGATATCAGGGCGATAGATACGCAGTATTTT | CASSLDIRAIDTQYF | TRBJ2-3 | NA | many | TRBV5-1
TGTGCCAGCAGTGGCCCTCCCACTGAAGCTTTCTTT | CASSGPPTEAFF | TRBJ1-1 | NA | few | TRBV2